This TCR beta chain is drawn from a study of shared clonotypes between healthy human individuals. CD4+ cells underwent separation, giving CD45RA+ naive and CD45RA-negative memory subsets. Germline assignment: CDR1 SGHNT and CDR2 YYREEE (reference sequence). CDR3 size: 16 residues. V gave up 2 bases and J gave up 0 bases; unmatched junction bases: 6. The data were produced by immunoSEQ multiplex PCR, yet TCRdb's version contains in-frame clones alone and is incomplete. The data contain about 980,000 clones, around three quarters of them singletons. The TCR comes from a man aged 18 to 30 in good health. The sequenced material came from memory CD4+ T cells sorted from blood. Subset meaning: CD45RA-negative fraction. This chain connects TRBV5-4 to TRBJ2-5; 8 nucleotides match TRBD1. The chain's CDR3 is CASSFRTGKDQETQYF. In DNA, the CDR3 is TGTGCCAGCAGCTTCAGGACAGGGAAGGACCAAGAGACCCAGTACTTC.